One sample yielded the 30 T cell receptor beta chains listed below, sequenced in a study of shared clonotypes between healthy human individuals. The method was immunoSEQ multiplex PCR; TCRdb's version includes in-frame clones alone and lacks a portion of them. The repertoire includes roughly 2 million clones, roughly 95% of them detected once, and 1% to 1.3% sits in the top ten. Terminally differentiated effector memory CD45RA+ cells were excluded from the naive CD8 cells, which were CD45RO-negative and positively selected for CCR7. The sequenced sample was naive CD8+ T cells sorted from blood. The source of these receptors is a man in his late teens or twenties in good health.

The chain joins TRBV19 to TRBJ1-2; D is perhaps TRBD1 (5 bases). This CDR3 is built from 13 residues. Trimming took off 8 bases at V and 5 bases at J, with 15 bases between the two ends. Germline V gene data show CDR1 as LNHDA and CDR2 as SQIVND (reference sequence). The CDR3 nucleotides are TGTGCCAGTCCAACTGAAAGGGGTTATGGCTACACCTTC. Translation gives CASPTERGYGYTF. The variable domain in full, completed from reference TRBV19 and TRBJ1-2, reads DGGITQSPKYLFRKEGQNVTLSCEQNLNHDAMYWYRQDPGQGLRLIYYSQIVNDFQKGDIAEGYSVSREKKESFPLTVTSAQKNPTAFYLCASPTERGYGYTFGSGTRLTVV.

CDR3 nucleotides: TGTGCCAGCAGTGAATTAGCGGGAGCTTCCAATGAGCAGTTCTTC. Its translation: CASSELAGASNEQFF. V and J are TRBV25-1 and TRBJ2-1; 9 bases are a match to TRBD2. This CDR3 is built from 15 residues. Germline CDR1 reads MGHDK; CDR2 reads SYGVNS. The V segment lost 1 base and the J segment 6 bases; nucleotides outside the gene matches: 4.

The gene calls are TRBV21-1 and TRBJ1-2. TRBV21-1 constitutes a pseudogene. This CDR3 is 15 amino acids long. This chain's CDR3 is CASSKAREGNYGYTF. CDR3 coding DNA: TGTGCCAGCAGCAAAGCCCGTGAGGGTAACTATGGCTACACCTTC.

The rearrangement joins TRBV29-1 to TRBJ1-3, with a possible D match to TRBD1 (6 bases). The CDR3 is made up of 15 amino acids. The germline gives CDR1 SQVTM, CDR2 ANQGSEA. The germline V and J ends were trimmed by 1 base and 4 bases, with 14 bases remaining between them. The CDR3 loop is CSVEVPGAKGNTIYF. For the CDR3, the DNA is TGCAGCGTTGAAGTTCCGGGGGCGAAAGGAAACACCATATATTTT.

This chain uses TRBV5-1 with TRBJ1-1; a possible D gene is TRBD1 (6 bases). There are 14 residues in the CDR3. V dropped 4 bases and J dropped 0 bases, with 10 bases sitting between them. Germline CDR1 SGHRS, CDR2 YFSETQ. CDR3 sequence (DNA): TGCGCCAGCAGCCAGACAGGTATGAACACTGAAGCTTTCTTT. It specifies CASSQTGMNTEAFF.

As to this clone: Different DNA sequences within this sample yield the same CDR3. The V call is TRBV2, the J call TRBJ2-7; D uncertain. The length of the CDR3 is 12 residues. Germline CDR1 and CDR2: SNHLY and FYNNEI. The germline V and J ends were trimmed by 4 bases and 3 bases, with 7 bases remaining between them. The CDR3, as DNA: TGTGCCAGCAGTGCCACTAACTACGAGCAGTACTTC. Encoded protein: CASSATNYEQYF.

In its sample, this clone was seen once. This chain connects TRBV9 to TRBJ2-3; TRBD2 matches at 7 bases. The J segment lost 5 bases and the V segment lost 4 bases, leaving 7 bases of the junction unmatched. Germline assignment: CDR1 SGDLS and CDR2 YYNGEE. The CDR3 consists of 14 residues. The CDR3 spells CASSFAAGRDTQYF. CDR3 coding DNA: TGTGCCAGCAGCTTTGCAGCGGGAAGAGATACGCAGTATTTT.

The CDR3 loop reads CASSPEQGGGAYSNQPQHF. The CDR3 coding sequence is TGTGCCAGCTCACCGGAACAGGGAGGGGGGGCTTATAGCAATCAGCCCCAGCATTTT. The chain combines TRBV18 with TRBJ1-5; D may be TRBD1 (6 bases). The CDR3 consists of 19 residues. V was cut by 3 bases and J by 0 bases, with 21 bases left in between. Looked up from germline, CDR1 is KGHSH and CDR2 is LQKENI.

The chain carries TRBV4-2 and TRBJ2-7; D tentatively fits TRBD1 or TRBD2 (7 bases each). Per germline, CDR1 LGHNA and CDR2 YNFKEQ. V shed 9 bases and J shed 2 bases, with 20 bases lying between them. The CDR3 consists of 15 residues. The CDR3 DNA reads as TGTGCCAGTGGGGGAGGGGGCGAGGACGCCTACGAGCAGTACTTC. Translated: CASGGGGEDAYEQYF.

J is TRBJ2-4 and V is TRBV28; D ambiguous. The germline gives CDR1 MDHEN, CDR2 SYDVKM. CDR3 length: 16 amino acids. The ends were cut back, 2 bases at V and 1 base at J, with 12 bases in the middle. The CDR3 region has the DNA TGTGCCAGCAGTTTACAAGTCGGCTTCGCCAAAAACATTCAGTACTTC. This sequence encodes CASSLQVGFAKNIQYF.

The V gene is TRBV27, the J gene TRBJ2-1; TRBD1 matches 7 bases. The CDR3 is 17 residues long. The germline V gene has CDR1 MNHEY and CDR2 SMNVEV (reference sequence). After removal of 2 bases from V and 4 bases from J, the junction contained 11 bases not matched to a gene. Written as DNA, the CDR3 is TGTGCCAGCAGTTTAAAGCCCCCACAGGGGCCATACAATGAGCAGTTCTTC. As protein: CASSLKPPQGPYNEQFF.

The chain joins TRBV19 to TRBJ2-2; unclear D gene. V shed 7 bases and J shed 3 bases, with 6 bases lying between them. Germline CDR1 is LNHDA and CDR2 is SQIVND (reference sequence). The CDR3 extends over 12 amino acids. CDR3 region: CASISDTGELFF. Here the CDR3 DNA reads TGTGCCAGTATATCTGACACCGGGGAGCTGTTTTTT.

The chain uses TRBV7-9 and TRBJ1-1, with 9 bases fitting TRBD1. V shed 5 bases, J shed 3 bases, and the junction held 13 bases outside the gene matches. This CDR3 comprises 17 residues. Per germline, CDR1 SEHNR and CDR2 FQNEAQ (reference sequence). CDR3 sequence reads: CASSLTRGQGRDTEAFF. The DNA for the CDR3 is TGTGCCAGCAGCCTAACTAGGGGACAGGGAAGGGACACTGAAGCTTTCTTT.

As for this clone: This sample also contains other DNA sequences that code for the same CDR3. The chain joins TRBV5-1 to TRBJ2-7, with D perhaps matching TRBD1 or TRBD2 (5 bases each). Germline V gene sequence: CDR1 SGHRS, CDR2 YFSETQ. The CDR3 consists of 14 residues. The V end was cut by 4 bases, the J end by 0 bases, with 11 bases between. CDR3 DNA sequence: TGCGCCAGCAGCCCTGGGACGCTCTCCTACGAGCAGTACTTC. Its translation: CASSPGTLSYEQYF.

This chain uses TRBV7-9 with TRBJ2-7, with 7 bases lining up with TRBD2. The ends lost 2 bases at V and 6 bases at J; junction bases unmatched: 7. This CDR3 is 14 amino acids long. CDR1 is SEHNR, CDR2 FQNEAQ, per germline (reference sequence). The CDR3 DNA is TGTGCCAGCAGCTTACTTCCGGGAGGAGGCGAGCAGTACTTC. As protein: CASSLLPGGGEQYF.

This rearrangement joins TRBV21-1 to TRBJ2-5; the D call in the table, TRBD2, was not verified against the DNA. TRBV21-1 is a pseudogene segment. This CDR3 is 10 amino acids long. The CDR3 region is CASSLETQYF. CDR3 DNA sequence: TGTGCCAGCAGCCTCGAGACCCAGTACTTC.

This chain links TRBV10-1 with TRBJ1-3; D unresolved. Trimming left V 0 bases short and J 3 bases short, with 6 bases between. The CDR3 totals 14 residues. Per germline, CDR1 WNHNN and CDR2 SYGVQD (reference sequence). CDR3 sequence: CASSESGIGNTIYF. The CDR3 bases are TGCGCCAGCAGTGAGTCCGGGATTGGAAACACCATATATTTT.

This clone was detected once. This chain links TRBV4-3 with TRBJ2-7; no definite D call. There are 15 residues in the CDR3. V lost 0 bases and J 2 bases, leaving 11 bases between the germline ends. Germline V gene sequence: CDR1 LGHNA, CDR2 YSLEER. CDR3 DNA: TGCGCCAGCAGCCAAGACTGGACGGACGCCTACGAGCAGTACTTC. Amino acid sequence: CASSQDWTDAYEQYF.

The V gene is TRBV11-2, the J gene TRBJ2-3; D possibly matches TRBD1 or TRBD2 (5 bases each). Trimming left V 1 base short and J 2 bases short, with 7 bases between. CDR1 and CDR2 (germline): SGHAT, FQNNGV. This CDR3 is built from 14 residues. The CDR3: CASSLGDPTDTQYF. CDR3 nucleotides: TGTGCCAGCAGCTTAGGGGACCCCACAGATACGCAGTATTTT.

The chain carries TRBV7-2 and TRBJ2-7; tentatively, D is TRBD1 (6 bases). This CDR3 contains 16 residues. In germline, CDR1 is SGHTA, CDR2 FQGNSA. Between the trimmed V and J ends, which lost 5 bases and 0 bases, there was a span of 17 bases. DNA of the CDR3: TGTGCCAGCAGCATCTACGGGACACATAACTCCTACGAGCAGTACTTC. Its protein is CASSIYGTHNSYEQYF.

The chain carries TRBV4-1 and TRBJ2-7; D might be TRBD1 (5 bases). The germline gives CDR1 MGHRA, CDR2 YSYEKL. The CDR3 covers 15 residues. V dropped 0 bases and J dropped 5 bases, with 14 bases sitting between them. CDR3 residues: CASSQEGLGIHEQYF. The DNA for the CDR3 is TGCGCCAGCAGCCAAGAGGGGCTGGGGATCCACGAGCAGTACTTC.

The chain joins TRBV6-6 to TRBJ2-5; possibly TRBD1 for D (5 bases). Trimming took off 2 bases at V and 1 base at J, with 8 bases between the two ends. The CDR3 is 14 residues long. The V gene's germline CDR1 is MNHNY and CDR2 SVGAGI (reference sequence). CDR3 nucleotide sequence: TGTGCCAGCAGTTACGTGGGGCCCCAAGAGACCCAGTACTTC. It codes for CASSYVGPQETQYF.

The chain links TRBV2 to TRBJ2-1, with a possible D match to TRBD2 (5 bases). The CDR3 has 14 residues. CDR1 SNHLY and CDR2 FYNNEI come from the germline V gene. V shed 1 base and J shed 9 bases, with 13 bases lying between them. In DNA, the CDR3 is TGTGCCAGCAGTGAAGGTCGGGGTCTAGGTGAGCAGTTCTTC. Amino acids: CASSEGRGLGEQFF.

The chain employs TRBV7-6 and TRBJ2-1, with no clear D. The V end lost 0 bases, the J end lost 7 bases, and 13 bases lay between the germline ends. CDR1 and CDR2 from the germline V gene are SGHVS and FNYEAQ. The CDR3 is made up of 15 amino acids. CDR3 in DNA: TGTGCCAGCAGCTTAGCGTTGTCGGGTCTTAATGAGCAGTTCTTC. It is translated as CASSLALSGLNEQFF.

V is TRBV6-5 and J is TRBJ1-4; maybe TRBD1 (6 bases). This CDR3 region has 13 residues. V lost 7 bases, J lost 7 bases, and 13 bases lay in between. Looked up from germline, CDR1 is MNHEY and CDR2 is SVGAGI. CDR3 bases: TGTGCCAGCAATTCAGGGGAGGGTGAAAAACTGTTTTTT. As protein: CASNSGEGEKLFF.

The rearrangement links TRBV6-5 to TRBJ1-5; no reliable D call. CDR1 is MNHEY and CDR2 is SVGAGI in the germline V gene. Trimming cost V 3 bases and J 0 bases, with 9 bases left between them. There are 15 residues in the CDR3. Here the CDR3 DNA reads TGTGCCAGCAGTTATCTGGGCTATAGCAATCAGCCCCAGCATTTT. It codes for CASSYLGYSNQPQHF.

The genes are TRBV5-8 and TRBJ2-7, with D perhaps TRBD2 (5 bases). Trimming removed 0 bases at V and 3 bases at J, with 10 bases between. Germline V CDR1 and CDR2: SGHTS, YDEGEE. CDR3 length: 14 amino acids. This CDR3 is CASSLGGIYYEQYF. The DNA for the CDR3 is TGTGCCAGCAGCTTGGGAGGGATTTACTACGAGCAGTACTTC.

The chain employs TRBV4-1 and TRBJ2-7; D assignment may be TRBD1 or TRBD2 (6 bases each). Trimming removed 0 bases from V and 3 bases from J, with 24 bases in between. The CDR3 totals 19 residues. From germline, CDR1 is MGHRA and CDR2 YSYEKL. This CDR3 reads CASSQEGGGSAWSFYEQYF. CDR3 nucleotides: TGCGCCAGCAGCCAAGAAGGAGGGGGGAGCGCATGGAGCTTCTACGAGCAGTACTTC.

The chain joins TRBV4-1 to TRBJ2-3; 9 positions agree with TRBD1. The CDR3 length is 17 residues. Germline V gene lookup returns CDR1 MGHRA and CDR2 YSYEKL. Trimming cost V 1 base and J 6 bases; bases outside gene matches: 11. Written as DNA, the CDR3 is TGCGCCAGCAGCCAAGCCCCGGGACAGGGACCGCCCGATACGCAGTATTTT. Amino acid sequence: CASSQAPGQGPPDTQYF.

This chain connects TRBV19 to TRBJ2-1; 7 nucleotides line up with TRBD2. V dropped 3 bases and J dropped 4; count of bases not matched to a gene: 3. The CDR3 extends over 14 amino acids. Per germline, CDR1 LNHDA and CDR2 SQIVND (reference sequence). CDR3 in amino acids: CASSIPSGYNEQFF. The CDR3 DNA follows: TGTGCCAGTAGTATCCCTAGCGGATACAATGAGCAGTTCTTC.